The 22 T cell receptor beta chains below all came from one sample that was sequenced in a study of T cell repertoires in cytomegalovirus infection (dated by TCRdb to the late 2010s). Reads for this sample came from an Illumina HiSeq 1500. The public reads were reanalyzed by TCRdb: fastp trimming at Q25, MiXCR alignment, in-frame beta chains only. Rows are unified per CDR3 protein, each entry keeping the most common DNA and genes. The sample table contains 500,000 to 600,000 distinct CDR3 sequences; only one count was recorded for approximately 17% of them. The ten largest make up 20% to 30% of the sample. Sequencing was carried out using CD8+ T cells from PBMCs. These receptors all come from a human donor in good health (CMV status not recorded). Some clones in this sample may be carry-over from other donors' samples.

The chain uses TRBV25-1 and TRBJ2-2, with 9 bases fitting TRBD1. Looked up from germline, CDR1 is MGHDK and CDR2 is SYGVNS. CDR3 size: 14 residues. V trimming: 6 bases; J trimming: 3 bases; junction bases outside the gene matches: 2. CDR3 DNA: TGTGCCAGCAGGACAGGGGGTGACACCGGGGAGCTGTTTTTT. It translates to CASRTGGDTGELFF.

Regarding this clonotype: Germline and junction disagree at one end, which may indicate a read error. The V and J genes are TRBV9 and TRBJ1-2; 7 bases line up with TRBD1. CDR1 and CDR2 from the germline V gene are SGDLS and YYNGEE. The CDR3 is 11 residues long. Here the CDR3 reads CASSDRTGHSF. CDR3 sequence (DNA): TGTGCCAGCAGCGATAGGACAGGACACTCTTTC. Full variable domain (missing parts from reference TRBV9 and TRBJ1-2): DSGVTQTPKHLITATGQRVTLRCSPRSGDLSVYWYQQSLDQGLQFLIQYYNGEERAKGNILERFSAQQFPDLHSELNLSSLELGDSALYFCASSDRTGHSFGSGTRLTVV.

The V and J genes are TRBV7-2 and TRBJ1-4; TRBD1 is a possible D gene (5 bases). Per the germline V gene, CDR1 is SGHTA and CDR2 is FQGNSA. CDR3 length: 16 amino acids. The V end lost 5 bases, the J end lost 0 bases, and 13 bases lay between the germline ends. CDR3 DNA: TGTGCCAGCAGCATCACCCGAGGGGCAACTAATGAAAAACTGTTTTTT. Encoded protein: CASSITRGATNEKLFF.

This chain uses TRBV3-1 with TRBJ2-7, with D possibly TRBD2 on 6 matching bases. Germline V gives CDR1 LGHDT, CDR2 YNNKEL (reference sequence). CDR3 size: 12 residues. V lost 9 bases to trimming and J lost 0 bases, with 9 bases between them. The chain's CDR3 is CASSGASYEQYF. The CDR3 DNA is TGTGCCAGTAGCGGAGCCTCCTACGAGCAGTACTTC.

This clonotype has at least ten counts. The chain uses TRBV7-8 and TRBJ2-7, with TRBD1 identical over 7 bases. Germline CDR1 and CDR2: SGHVS and FQNEAQ. This CDR3 region has 13 residues. V was pared by 0 bases and J by 6 bases, with 2 bases of the junction left unmatched. DNA of the CDR3: TGTGCCAGCAGCTTAGCAACAGGGGCCGAGCAGTACTTC. This encodes CASSLATGAEQYF.

This clonotype appeared a single time. The CDR3 DNA follows: TGTGCCAGCAGCCAAAACCCCTACGAGCAGTACTTC. This encodes CASSQNPYEQYF. This sequence joins TRBV14 and TRBJ2-7; no firm D call. This CDR3 contains 12 residues. Germline CDR1 SGHDN, CDR2 FVKESK. The V end lost 2 bases, the J end lost 2 bases, and 4 bases lay between the germline ends.

The J gene is TRBJ2-7, the V gene TRBV20-1; D call uncertain. The CDR3 has 15 amino acids. Germline V CDR1 and CDR2: DFQATT, SNEGSKA (reference sequence). V gave up 5 bases and J gave up 4 bases, with 21 bases separating them. The CDR3 sequence: CSARSTKTLDYEQYF. Written as DNA, the CDR3 is TGCAGTGCTCGTTCCACTAAGACACTTGATTACGAGCAGTACTTC.

This clonotype was picked up a small number of times. The genes are TRBV28 and TRBJ1-5; TRBD1 matches 7 bases. Germline V gene lookup returns CDR1 MDHEN and CDR2 SYDVKM. V gave up 6 bases and J gave up 6 bases; unmatched junction bases: 14. The CDR3 covers 16 residues. The CDR3 here is CASRDNTGDASQPQHF. The CDR3, as DNA: TGTGCCAGCAGGGATAATACAGGGGATGCGTCTCAGCCCCAGCATTTT.

This chain connects TRBV12-5 to TRBJ1-1, with D unresolved. The CDR3 is 14 residues long. V lost 3 bases, J lost 0 bases, and 8 bases lay in between. Germline V gives CDR1 LGHNT, CDR2 FRNRAP. In nucleotides, the CDR3 is TGTGCTAGTGGTTTTCAGGAAATGAACACTGAAGCTTTCTTT. It codes for CASGFQEMNTEAFF.

This clonotype was detected only a few times. This rearrangement joins TRBV3-1 to TRBJ1-6, with TRBD1 as a possible D gene (5 bases). The V gene's germline CDR1 is LGHDT and CDR2 YNNKEL (reference sequence). V was trimmed by 8 bases and J by 3 bases, leaving 17 bases between them. The CDR3 extends over 16 amino acids. The CDR3 bases are TGTGCCAGCCGAAACTTAACAGGCGTCTATAATTCACCCCTCCACTTT. Translated, it gives CASRNLTGVYNSPLHF.

The table lists this clonotype with many counts. This chain joins TRBV7-3 and TRBJ2-3, with TRBD1 as a possible D gene (6 bases). CDR1 is SGHTA and CDR2 is FQGTGA in the germline V gene. The CDR3 has 13 amino acids. Trimming shortened V by 5 bases and J by 4 bases, and 10 bases separated the two germline ends. The CDR3 loop reads CASSQGPPDTQYF. CDR3 nucleotide sequence: TGTGCCAGCAGCCAGGGGCCCCCAGATACGCAGTATTTT. The variable domain in full, with the rest retrieved from reference TRBV7-3 and TRBJ2-3, is GAGVSQTPSNKVTEKGKYVELRCDPISGHTALYWYRQSLGQGPEFLIYFQGTGAADDSGLPNDRFFAVRPEGSVSTLKIQRTERGDSAVYLCASSQGPPDTQYFGPGTRLTVL.

The genes are TRBV25-1 and TRBJ2-1; TRBD2 matches 9 bases. The V segment lost 7 bases and the J segment 4 bases; nucleotides outside the gene matches: 11. This CDR3 comprises 16 residues. CDR1 and CDR2 from the germline V gene are MGHDK and SYGVNS. The CDR3 here is CASTARGRARYNEQFF. In DNA form, the CDR3 reads TGTGCCAGCACAGCGCGCGGGAGGGCCCGGTACAATGAGCAGTTCTTC.

This clonotype was counted ten times or more. V gene TRBV25-1 combines with J gene TRBJ2-7; weak D call: TRBD2 (5 bases). The CDR3 is 13 amino acids. Trimming took off 5 bases at V and 2 bases at J, with 10 bases between the two ends. Germline lookup yields CDR1 MGHDK and CDR2 SYGVNS. CDR3 sequence reads: CASSKGGPYEQYF. The CDR3 coding sequence is TGTGCCAGCAGTAAAGGAGGCCCCTACGAGCAGTACTTC.

This clonotype was observed at least ten times. The rearrangement uses TRBV28 and TRBJ1-5, with a possible D match to TRBD1 (6 bases). The germline V gene encodes CDR1 MDHEN and CDR2 SYDVKM. V lost 4 bases, J lost 6 bases, and 19 bases lay in between. This CDR3 contains 16 residues. The CDR3 here is CASSSRDNLAVQPQHF. As DNA, the CDR3 is TGTGCCAGCAGTTCCCGGGACAATTTAGCCGTTCAGCCCCAGCATTTT.

This clonotype occurred many times. V gene TRBV2 combines with J gene TRBJ2-7, with D perhaps given as TRBD1 or TRBD2 (5 bases each). CDR1 and CDR2 (germline): SNHLY, FYNNEI. Deletions cut 4 bases from V and 2 bases from J, with 15 bases between. This CDR3 region has 15 residues. The CDR3, as DNA: TGTGCCAGCAGTGTACGAGGGGTGGCTACCTACGAGCAGTACTTC. Translation gives CASSVRGVATYEQYF.

This clonotype appeared a few times. V and J are TRBV30 and TRBJ2-7, with 7 bases identical to TRBD1. The CDR3 covers 14 residues. The germline gives CDR1 GTSNPN, CDR2 SVGIG (reference sequence). After removal of 5 bases from V and 1 base from J, the junction contained 8 bases not matched to a gene. The CDR3 sequence is CAWVRVTGSYEQYF. The DNA of the CDR3 is TGTGCCTGGGTGCGGGTGACAGGGTCCTACGAGCAGTACTTC.

Comment on this clonotype: This may come from a read error, since a much larger clone is one base off. This chain connects TRBV7-9 to TRBJ1-4; a possible D gene is TRBD1 (5 bases). This CDR3 has 15 amino acids. Germline V gene lookup returns CDR1 SEHNR and CDR2 FQNEAQ (reference sequence). The CDR3 region has the DNA TGTGCCAGCAGCCTCGTCAGGGACTCAAATGAAAAACTGGTTTTT. It codes for CASSLVRDSNEKLVF.

This clonotype appeared many times. The genes are TRBV28 and TRBJ2-1; 9 positions agree with TRBD1. The V segment lost 6 bases and the J segment 10 bases; nucleotides outside the gene matches: 22. CDR1 and CDR2 from the germline V gene are MDHEN and SYDVKM. This CDR3 is 18 amino acids long. Written as DNA, the CDR3 is TGTGCCAGCAGCCCACAACAACATGACAGGGGGGGATTGGGCGAGCAGTTCTTC. It is translated as CASSPQQHDRGGLGEQFF.

This clonotype showed up many times. This chain uses TRBV7-9 with TRBJ1-1; D may be TRBD1 (6 bases). The CDR3 loop spans 17 amino acids. Germline assignment: CDR1 SEHNR and CDR2 FQNEAQ (reference sequence). Trimming shortened V by 5 bases and J by 4 bases, and 23 bases separated the two germline ends. The CDR3 is CASSLLQGPRSGTEAFF. DNA for the CDR3: TGTGCCAGCAGCCTTTTACAGGGACCTCGCTCGGGCACTGAAGCTTTCTTT.

In this sample, this clonotype turned up many times. V is TRBV7-9 and J is TRBJ2-1, with TRBD1 matching 8 bases. Germline V gene sequence: CDR1 SEHNR, CDR2 FQNEAQ (reference sequence). The CDR3 has 15 amino acids. The junction had 3 bases not matched to a gene; V was cut back by 1 base and J by 4 bases. The CDR3 DNA reads TGTGCCAGCAGCTTAGGGACAGGGTTTTACAATGAGCAGTTCTTC. Residues: CASSLGTGFYNEQFF.

This clonotype came up many times. The chain uses TRBV7-9 and TRBJ1-1, with 9 bases matching TRBD1. This CDR3 has 16 amino acids. Trimming removed 4 bases from V and 7 bases from J; junction bases left unmatched: 13. CDR1 is SEHNR, CDR2 FQNEAQ, per germline (reference sequence). Here the CDR3 DNA reads TGTGCCAGCAGCTCACCGGGACAGGGTACCACCTTTGAAGCTTTCTTT. It specifies CASSSPGQGTTFEAFF.

This clonotype was observed a few times. CDR3 coding DNA: TGCAGCGTCCTCCCGGACAGGGGCGGCTACGAGCAGTACTTC. This sequence encodes CSVLPDRGGYEQYF. V gene TRBV29-1 combines with J gene TRBJ2-7, with TRBD1 matching 9 bases. The V and J ends lost 6 bases and 3 bases, in that order; junction bases with no gene match: 9. The length of the CDR3 is 14 residues. Germline V lookup: CDR1 SQVTM, CDR2 ANQGSEA.